The clone carrying this T cell receptor (beta chain) has a handful of counts. Its antigen is undetermined. This specimen belongs to a study of cytomegalovirus exposure and HLA in healthy donors. Whole-study context: Around 200 million T cells yielded some 100 million unique TCR beta sequences, as an earlier analysis found.

The germline gives CDR1 GTSNPN, CDR2 SVGIG (reference sequence). The CDR3 extends over 13 amino acids. Broader study findings: Apart from CMV serostatus, no immune exposure information was available. In a later analysis, a genetic analysis reported fewer productive-TCR N-insertions in an Asian-associated ancestry cluster than the cohort average. In a later analysis, specific HLA alleles were associated with under 20,000 TCR beta sequences at a 0.05 false discovery rate.

The PCR contained 60 Vbeta and 13 Jbeta primers. Sequencing was performed with immunoSEQ multiplex PCR; in TCRdb, only in-frame clones are kept and a portion is missing. Of 100,000 to 150,000 clones in the sample, roughly 18% were seen once. Sequencing input: PBMCs. The receptor was isolated from a female donor in good health and CMV-seropositive. V and J are TRBV30 and TRBJ1-4, with D maybe TRBD1 (5 bases). As DNA, the CDR3 is TGTGCAGTCAGCAGGGAGGTGGGAGAAAAACTGTTTTTT. Protein product: CAVSREVGEKLFF.